Included here is one TCR beta chain sequence, with context. This CDR3 spans 17 amino acids. The V gene's germline CDR1 is KGHSH and CDR2 LQKENI. J was trimmed by 2 bases and V by 1 base; bases with no gene match: 7. These data come from a study of shared clonotypes between healthy human individuals. Some clones are missing from TCRdb's copy, which holds only in-frame ones; the method was immunoSEQ multiplex PCR. The sample includes about 470,000 clones, 70% to 80% of them seen just once. The sequenced sample was PBMCs. This clonotype was sampled from a woman aged 40-49 years in good health. Some clones in this sample may be carry-over from other donors' samples. The genes are TRBV18 and TRBJ1-4, with 7 bases lining up with TRBD1. This CDR3 is CASSPRRGADTNEKLFF. CDR3 coding DNA: TGTGCCAGCTCACCACGCAGGGGGGCGGATACTAATGAAAAACTGTTTTTT.